Below are 3 T cell receptor beta chains sequenced from a single sample in a study of blood T cell repertoires in COVID-19 (TCRdb year 2020). Library construction relied on the immunoSEQ multiplex PCR assay. The immuneACCESS repertoire file appears here via TCRdb, limited to in-frame rearrangements. These files lack a portion of the clones; in checked studies, under half of the deficit traces to unresolved V genes, and the cause of the others is not known. The sample table records more than 70,000 clones; 90% of these occur just once. Of the sample, over 4% is held by the ten largest clones. The sample comprised peripheral blood. Receptors were obtained from a young woman with acute or convalescent COVID-19.

The CDR3 DNA reads TGTGCCAGCAGGGAACAGGGGGCCCGAGGTCGAGGCTACACCTTC. Its protein is CASREQGARGRGYTF. V usage is TRBV28 and J usage is TRBJ1-2, with 9 bases that match TRBD1. There are 15 residues in the CDR3. V trimming: 6 bases; J trimming: 8 bases; junction bases outside the gene matches: 13. Germline lookup yields CDR1 MDHEN and CDR2 SYDVKM.

The V call is TRBV5-1, the J call TRBJ2-3, with 10 bases matching TRBD2. This CDR3 contains 17 residues. Per the germline V gene, CDR1 is SGHRS and CDR2 is YFSETQ. V shed 0 bases, J shed 4 bases, and the junction held 8 bases outside the gene matches. CDR3 amino acids: CASSLGSSGSGADTQYF. As DNA, the CDR3 is TGCGCCAGCAGCTTGGGGTCTAGCGGGAGTGGGGCAGATACGCAGTATTTT.

This chain uses TRBV5-6 with TRBJ1-1, with D possibly matching TRBD1 (5 bases). Germline V gene data show CDR1 as SGHDT and CDR2 as YYEEEE. The CDR3 is 15 amino acids. The germline V and J ends were trimmed by 2 bases and 11 bases, with 22 bases remaining between them. The CDR3 spells CASSFQNTGDNLAFF. In nucleotides, the CDR3 is TGTGCCAGCAGCTTCCAGAACACAGGTGATAATTTGGCTTTCTTT.